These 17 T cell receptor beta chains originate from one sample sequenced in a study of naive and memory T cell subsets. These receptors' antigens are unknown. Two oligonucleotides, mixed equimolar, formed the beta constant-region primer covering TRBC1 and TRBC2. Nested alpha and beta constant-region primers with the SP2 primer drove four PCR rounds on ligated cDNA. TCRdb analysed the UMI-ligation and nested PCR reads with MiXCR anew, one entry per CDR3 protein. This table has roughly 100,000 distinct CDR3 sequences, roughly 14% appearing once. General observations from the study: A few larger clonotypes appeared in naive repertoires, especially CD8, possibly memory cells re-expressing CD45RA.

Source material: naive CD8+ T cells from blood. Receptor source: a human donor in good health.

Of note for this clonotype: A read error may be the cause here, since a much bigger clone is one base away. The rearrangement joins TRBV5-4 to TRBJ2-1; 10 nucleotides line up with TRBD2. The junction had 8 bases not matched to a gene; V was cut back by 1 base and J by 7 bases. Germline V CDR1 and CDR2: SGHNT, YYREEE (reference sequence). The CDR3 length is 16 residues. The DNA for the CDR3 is TGTGCCAGCAGCTTGAGGAGCGGGAGGGTTGTTAATGAGCAGTTCTTC. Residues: CASSLRSGRVVNEQFF.

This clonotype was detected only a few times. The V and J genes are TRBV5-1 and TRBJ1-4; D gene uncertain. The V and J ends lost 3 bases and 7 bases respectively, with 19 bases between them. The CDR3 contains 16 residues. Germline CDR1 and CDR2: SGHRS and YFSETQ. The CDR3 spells CASSSGLDRPSEKLFF. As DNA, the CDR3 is TGCGCCAGCAGCTCCGGCCTTGATCGCCCTTCTGAAAAACTGTTTTTT.

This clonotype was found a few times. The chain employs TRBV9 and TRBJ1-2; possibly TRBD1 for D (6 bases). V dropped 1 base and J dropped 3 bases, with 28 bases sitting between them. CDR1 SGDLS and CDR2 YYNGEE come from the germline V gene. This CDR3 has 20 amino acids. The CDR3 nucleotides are TGTGCCAGCAGCGTAAAAAGAGAATGGACAGAAGAGCCAGACTACTATGGCTACACCTTC. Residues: CASSVKREWTEEPDYYGYTF.

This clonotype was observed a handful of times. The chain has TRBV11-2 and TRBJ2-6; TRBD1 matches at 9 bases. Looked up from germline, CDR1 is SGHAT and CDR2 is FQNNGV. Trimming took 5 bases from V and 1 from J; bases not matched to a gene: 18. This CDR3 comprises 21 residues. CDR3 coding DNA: TGTGCCAGCAGCCATATGCTGTATCGACAGGGGGTTCAATCTGGGGCCAACGTCCTGACTTTC. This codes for CASSHMLYRQGVQSGANVLTF.

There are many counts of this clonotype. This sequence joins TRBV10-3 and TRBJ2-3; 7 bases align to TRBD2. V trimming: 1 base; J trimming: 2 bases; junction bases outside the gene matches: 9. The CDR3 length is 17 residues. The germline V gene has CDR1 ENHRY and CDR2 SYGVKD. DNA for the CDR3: TGTGCCATCAGTGAGTTCGGCGGGGGTGGGTCCACAGATACGCAGTATTTT. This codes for CAISEFGGGGSTDTQYF.

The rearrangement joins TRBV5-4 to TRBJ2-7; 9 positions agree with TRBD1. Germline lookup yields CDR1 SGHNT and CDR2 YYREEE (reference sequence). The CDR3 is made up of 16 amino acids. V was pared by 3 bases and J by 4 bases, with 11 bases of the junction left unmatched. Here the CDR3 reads CASSSIPGTGTYEQYF. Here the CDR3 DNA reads TGTGCCAGCAGCTCCATCCCCGGGACAGGGACTTACGAGCAGTACTTC.

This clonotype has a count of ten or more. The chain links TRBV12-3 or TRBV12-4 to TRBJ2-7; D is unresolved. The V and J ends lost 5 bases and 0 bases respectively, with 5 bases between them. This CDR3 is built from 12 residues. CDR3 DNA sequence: TGTGCCAGCAGTGCCCCCTCCTACGAGCAGTACTTC. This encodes CASSAPSYEQYF.

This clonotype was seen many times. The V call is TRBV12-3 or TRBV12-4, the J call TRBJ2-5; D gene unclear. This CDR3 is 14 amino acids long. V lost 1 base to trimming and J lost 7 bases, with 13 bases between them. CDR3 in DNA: TGTGCCAGCAGTTTAGACAGCGCTGGATCGACCCAGTACTTC. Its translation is CASSLDSAGSTQYF.

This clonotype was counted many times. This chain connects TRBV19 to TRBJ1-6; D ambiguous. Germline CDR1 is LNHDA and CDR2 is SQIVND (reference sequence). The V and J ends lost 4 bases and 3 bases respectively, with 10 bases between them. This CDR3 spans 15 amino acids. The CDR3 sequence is CASSKDRNYNSPLHF. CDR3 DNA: TGTGCCAGTAGTAAGGACCGAAACTATAATTCACCCCTCCACTTT. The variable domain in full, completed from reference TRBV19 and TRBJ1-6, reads DGGITQSPKYLFRKEGQNVTLSCEQNLNHDAMYWYRQDPGQGLRLIYYSQIVNDFQKGDIAEGYSVSREKKESFPLTVTSAQKNPTAFYLCASSKDRNYNSPLHFGNGTRLTVT.

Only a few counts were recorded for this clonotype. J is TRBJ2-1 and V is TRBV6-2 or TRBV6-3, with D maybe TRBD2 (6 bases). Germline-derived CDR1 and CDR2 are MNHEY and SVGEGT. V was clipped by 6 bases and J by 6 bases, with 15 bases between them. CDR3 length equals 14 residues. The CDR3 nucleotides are TGTGCCAGCAGAATTCCGGGACTGTTCAATGAGCAGTTCTTC. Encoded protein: CASRIPGLFNEQFF.

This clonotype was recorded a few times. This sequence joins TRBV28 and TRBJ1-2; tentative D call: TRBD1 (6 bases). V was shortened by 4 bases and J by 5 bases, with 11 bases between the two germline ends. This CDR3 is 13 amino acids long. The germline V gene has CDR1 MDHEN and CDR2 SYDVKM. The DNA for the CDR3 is TGTGCCAGCAGTTCTCGACAGGAGTATGGCTACACCTTC. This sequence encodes CASSSRQEYGYTF.

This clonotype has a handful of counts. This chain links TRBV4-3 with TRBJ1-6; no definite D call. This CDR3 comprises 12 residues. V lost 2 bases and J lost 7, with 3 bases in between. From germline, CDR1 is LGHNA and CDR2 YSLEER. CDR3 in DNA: TGCGCCAGCAGCCAACAAAATTCACCCCTCCACTTT. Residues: CASSQQNSPLHF.

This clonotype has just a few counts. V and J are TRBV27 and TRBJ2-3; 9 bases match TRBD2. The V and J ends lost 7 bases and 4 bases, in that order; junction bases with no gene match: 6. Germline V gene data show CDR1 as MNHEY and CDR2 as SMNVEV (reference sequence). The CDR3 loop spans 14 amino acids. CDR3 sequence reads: CASTRTSAPDTQYF. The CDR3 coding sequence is TGTGCCAGCACCCGGACTAGCGCCCCAGATACGCAGTATTTT.

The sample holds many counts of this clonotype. In DNA, the CDR3 is TGTGCCAGCAGCTTATCAGCCGGGAGGGCCGTCTACGAGCAGTACTTC. Translation gives CASSLSAGRAVYEQYF. V gene TRBV7-9 combines with J gene TRBJ2-7; 8 bases match TRBD2. J gave up 3 bases and V 2 bases, and 9 bases lay outside the gene matches. The CDR3 totals 16 residues. Germline loops: CDR1 SEHNR, CDR2 FQNEAQ (reference sequence).

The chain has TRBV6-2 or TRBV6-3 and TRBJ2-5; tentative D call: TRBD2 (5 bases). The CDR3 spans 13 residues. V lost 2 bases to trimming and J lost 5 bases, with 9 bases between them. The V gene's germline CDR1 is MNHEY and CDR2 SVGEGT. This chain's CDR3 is CASSYPPGETQYF. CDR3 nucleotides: TGTGCCAGCAGTTACCCCCCGGGGGAGACCCAGTACTTC.

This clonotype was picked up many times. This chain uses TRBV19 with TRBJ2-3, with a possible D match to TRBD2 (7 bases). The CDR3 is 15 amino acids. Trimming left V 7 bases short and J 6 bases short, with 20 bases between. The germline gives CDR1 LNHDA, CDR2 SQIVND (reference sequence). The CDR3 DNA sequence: TGTGCCAGTAATATCGGAGGGGGGGCCTACGATACGCAGTATTTT. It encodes CASNIGGGAYDTQYF.

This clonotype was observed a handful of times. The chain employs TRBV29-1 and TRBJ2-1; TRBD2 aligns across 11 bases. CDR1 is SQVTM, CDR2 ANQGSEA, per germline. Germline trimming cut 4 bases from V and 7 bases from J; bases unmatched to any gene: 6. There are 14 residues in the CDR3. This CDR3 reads CSVAASGGLNEQFF. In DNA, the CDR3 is TGCAGCGTTGCCGCTAGCGGGGGGTTGAATGAGCAGTTCTTC.